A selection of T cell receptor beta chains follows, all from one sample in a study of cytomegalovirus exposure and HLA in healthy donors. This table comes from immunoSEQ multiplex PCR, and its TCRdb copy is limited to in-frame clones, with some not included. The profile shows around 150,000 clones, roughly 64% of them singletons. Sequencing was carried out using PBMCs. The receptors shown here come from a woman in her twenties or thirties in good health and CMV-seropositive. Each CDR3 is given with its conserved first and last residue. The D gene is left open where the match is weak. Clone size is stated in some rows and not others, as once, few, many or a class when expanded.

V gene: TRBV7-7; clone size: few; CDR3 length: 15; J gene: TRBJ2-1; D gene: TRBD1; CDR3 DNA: TGTGCTAGCAGCGCACTCCGGACAGGGCACAATGAGCAGTTCTTC; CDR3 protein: CASSALRTGHNEQFF
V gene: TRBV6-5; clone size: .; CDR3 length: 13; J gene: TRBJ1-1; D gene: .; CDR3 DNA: TGTGCCAGCAACATGGCAGGGGCCACTGAAGCTTTCTTT; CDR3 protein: CASNMAGATEAFF
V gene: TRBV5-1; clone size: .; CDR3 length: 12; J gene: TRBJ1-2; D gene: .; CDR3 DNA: TGCGCCAGCAGCTTACCCTCAGATGGCTACACCTTC; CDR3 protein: CASSLPSDGYTF
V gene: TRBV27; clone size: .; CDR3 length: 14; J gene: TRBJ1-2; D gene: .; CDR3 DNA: TGTGCCAGCAGACGTGCATGGGAGGCCTATGGCTACACCTTC; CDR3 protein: CASRRAWEAYGYTF
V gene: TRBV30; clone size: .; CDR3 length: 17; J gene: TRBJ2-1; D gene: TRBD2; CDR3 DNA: TGTGCCTGGAGTGTACGGCCTCTAGCGGGGGAAAGGAATGAGCAGTTCTTC; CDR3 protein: CAWSVRPLAGERNEQFF
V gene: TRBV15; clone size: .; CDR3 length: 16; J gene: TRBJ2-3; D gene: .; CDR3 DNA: TGTGCCACCAGCAAAGGGGGGGGCTTGGGCACAGATACGCAGTATTTT; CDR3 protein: CATSKGGGLGTDTQYF
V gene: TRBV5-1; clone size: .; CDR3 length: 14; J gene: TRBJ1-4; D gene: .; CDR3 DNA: TGCGCCAGCAGCTTGACAGGGAAGAATGAAAAACTGTTTTTT; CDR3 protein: CASSLTGKNEKLFF
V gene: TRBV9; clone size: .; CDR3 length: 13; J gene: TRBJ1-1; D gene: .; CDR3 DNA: TGTGCCAGCAGCGTAGAAGCGAACACTGAAGCTTTCTTT; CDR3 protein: CASSVEANTEAFF
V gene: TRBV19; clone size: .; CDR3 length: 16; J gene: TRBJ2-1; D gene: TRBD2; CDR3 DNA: TGTGCCAGTAGTATAGCTACGGCGGGGGGGTTCAATGAGCAGTTCTTC; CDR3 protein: CASSIATAGGFNEQFF
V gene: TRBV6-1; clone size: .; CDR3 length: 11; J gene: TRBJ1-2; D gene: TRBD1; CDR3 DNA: TGTGCCAGCAGTGAAACAGGGGTGAGGACCTTC; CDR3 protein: CASSETGVRTF
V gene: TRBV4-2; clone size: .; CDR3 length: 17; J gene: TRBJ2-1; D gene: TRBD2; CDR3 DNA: TGTGCCAGCAGCCAAGGCCTCGGGACTAGCGGGGTCAATGAGCAGTTCTTC; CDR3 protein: CASSQGLGTSGVNEQFF
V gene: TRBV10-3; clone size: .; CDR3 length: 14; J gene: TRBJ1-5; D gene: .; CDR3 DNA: TGTGCCATCAGTGAGTCGAGGAGAGATCAGCCCCAGCATTTT; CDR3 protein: CAISESRRDQPQHF
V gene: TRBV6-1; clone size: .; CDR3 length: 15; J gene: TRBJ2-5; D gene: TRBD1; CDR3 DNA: TGTGCCAGCAGTGCACTACAGGGGGCGCGGGAGACCCAGTACTTC; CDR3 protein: CASSALQGARETQYF
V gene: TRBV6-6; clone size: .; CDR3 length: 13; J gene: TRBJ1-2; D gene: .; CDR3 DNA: TGTGCCAGCAGTTATGGACAGAACTATGGCTACACCTTC; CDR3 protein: CASSYGQNYGYTF
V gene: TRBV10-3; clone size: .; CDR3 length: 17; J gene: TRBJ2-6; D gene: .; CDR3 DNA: TGTGCCATCAGTGAGTTTGGCAATTCTCCTGGGGCCAACGTCCTGACTTTC; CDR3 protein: CAISEFGNSPGANVLTF
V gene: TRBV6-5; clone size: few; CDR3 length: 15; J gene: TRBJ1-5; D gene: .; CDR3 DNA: TGTGCCAGCAGTCCACAGGAATATAGCAATCAGCCCCAGCATTTT; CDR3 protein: CASSPQEYSNQPQHF
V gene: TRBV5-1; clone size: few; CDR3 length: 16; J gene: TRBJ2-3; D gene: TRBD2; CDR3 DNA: TGCGCCAGCAGCTCTCTAGCGGCAACTAGCACAGATACGCAGTATTTT; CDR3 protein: CASSSLAATSTDTQYF
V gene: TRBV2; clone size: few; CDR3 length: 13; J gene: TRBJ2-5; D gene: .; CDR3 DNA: TGTGCCAGCAGTGAAAACAGAGAAGAGACCCAGTACTTC; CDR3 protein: CASSENREETQYF
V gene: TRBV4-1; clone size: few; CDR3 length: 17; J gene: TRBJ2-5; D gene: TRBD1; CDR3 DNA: TGCGCCAGCAGCCAATCAAACAGGGGCCCGTACCAAGAGACCCAGTACTTC; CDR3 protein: CASSQSNRGPYQETQYF
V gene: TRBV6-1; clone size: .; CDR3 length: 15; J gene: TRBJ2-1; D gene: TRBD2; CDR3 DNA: TGTGCCAGCACCCCCGGGACTAGCGGGCTGGGGGAGCAGTTCTTC; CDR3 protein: CASTPGTSGLGEQFF
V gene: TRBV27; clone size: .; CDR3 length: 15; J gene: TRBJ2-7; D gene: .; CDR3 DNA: TGTGCCAGCAGTACCAGGGGTGCTCCTTCCTACGAGCAGTACTTC; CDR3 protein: CASSTRGAPSYEQYF
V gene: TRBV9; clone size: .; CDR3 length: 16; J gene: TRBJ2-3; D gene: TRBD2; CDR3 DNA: TGTGCCAGCAGCGTGGGTCCTGCGGGAGTTCAAGATACGCAGTATTTT; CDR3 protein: CASSVGPAGVQDTQYF
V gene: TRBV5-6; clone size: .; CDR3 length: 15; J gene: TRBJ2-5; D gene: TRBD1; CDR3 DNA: TGTGCCAGCACCATAACCAGGGGGAGTCAAGAGACCCAGTACTTC; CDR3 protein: CASTITRGSQETQYF
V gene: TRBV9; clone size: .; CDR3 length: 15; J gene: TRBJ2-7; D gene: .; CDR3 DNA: TGTGCCAGCCGGCGGTGGGGCTTCCTACCCTACGAGCAGTACTTC; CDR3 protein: CASRRWGFLPYEQYF
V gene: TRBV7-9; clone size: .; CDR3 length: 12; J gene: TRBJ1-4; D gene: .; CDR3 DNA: TGTGCCAGCAGCCCAGGGAGGGAAAAACTGTTTTTT; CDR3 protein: CASSPGREKLFF
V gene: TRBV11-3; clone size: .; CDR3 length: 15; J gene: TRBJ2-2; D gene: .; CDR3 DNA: TGTGCCAGCAGCCACAGGGCCGGGAACACCGGGGAGCTGTTTTTT; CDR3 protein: CASSHRAGNTGELFF
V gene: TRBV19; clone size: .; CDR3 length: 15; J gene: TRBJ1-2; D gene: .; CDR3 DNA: TGTGCCAGTACCCAGCTGGGGGCAGAAGAAAATGGCTACACCTTC; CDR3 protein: CASTQLGAEENGYTF
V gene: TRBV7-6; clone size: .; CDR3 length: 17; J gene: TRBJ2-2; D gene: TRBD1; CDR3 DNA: TGTGCCAGCAGCAATCCCGGGACAGGGGTTAACACCGGGGAGCTGTTTTTT; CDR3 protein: CASSNPGTGVNTGELFF
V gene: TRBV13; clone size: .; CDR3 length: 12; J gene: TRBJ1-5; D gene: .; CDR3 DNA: TGTGCCAGCAGCGCCTCCAGTCAGCCCCAGCATTTT; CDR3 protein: CASSASSQPQHF
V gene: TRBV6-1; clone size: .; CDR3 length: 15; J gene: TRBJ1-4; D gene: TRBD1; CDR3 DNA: TGTGCCAGCACCGACCTGGGGACAGGGCCCCAAAAACTGTTTTTT; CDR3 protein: CASTDLGTGPQKLFF
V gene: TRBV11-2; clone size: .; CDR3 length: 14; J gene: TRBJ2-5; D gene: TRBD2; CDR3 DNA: TGTGCCAGCAGCTGGGGACTAGACCGAGAGACCCAGTACTTC; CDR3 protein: CASSWGLDRETQYF
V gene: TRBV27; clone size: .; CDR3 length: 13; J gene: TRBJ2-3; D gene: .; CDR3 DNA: TGTGCCAGCATCCCCCCGGGCACAGATACGCAGTATTTT; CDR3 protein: CASIPPGTDTQYF
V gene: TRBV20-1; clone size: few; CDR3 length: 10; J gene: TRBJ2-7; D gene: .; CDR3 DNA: TGCAGTGCTGAGTTCCACGAGCAGTACTTC; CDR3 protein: CSAEFHEQYF
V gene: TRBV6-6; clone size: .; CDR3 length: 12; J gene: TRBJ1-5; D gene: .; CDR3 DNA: TGTGCCACCCTAGGGGGTAATCAGCCCCAGCATTTT; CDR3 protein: CATLGGNQPQHF
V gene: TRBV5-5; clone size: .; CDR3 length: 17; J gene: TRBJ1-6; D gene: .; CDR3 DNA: TGTGCCAGCAGCTTGGAGGGAACACTGGGGACTCCTTCACCCCTCCACTTT; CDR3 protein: CASSLEGTLGTPSPLHF
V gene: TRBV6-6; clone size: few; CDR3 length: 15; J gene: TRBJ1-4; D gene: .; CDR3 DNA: TGTGCCAGCAACTTCGGACGGAGGACTAATGAAAAACTGTTTTTT; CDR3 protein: CASNFGRRTNEKLFF
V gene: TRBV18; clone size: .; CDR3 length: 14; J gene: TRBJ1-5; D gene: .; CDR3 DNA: TGTGCCAGCTCACCCCGGGACTGGTCACAGCCCCAGCATTTT; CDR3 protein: CASSPRDWSQPQHF
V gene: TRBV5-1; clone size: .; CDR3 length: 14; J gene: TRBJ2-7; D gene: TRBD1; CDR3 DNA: TGCGCCAGCAGCCTGGACAGGCCGACCTACGAGCAGTACTTC; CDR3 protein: CASSLDRPTYEQYF
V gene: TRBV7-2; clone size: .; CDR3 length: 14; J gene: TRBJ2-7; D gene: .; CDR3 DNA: TGTGCCAGCAGCTTTCATCGGCAGGGCGGTGAGCAGTACTTC; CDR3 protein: CASSFHRQGGEQYF
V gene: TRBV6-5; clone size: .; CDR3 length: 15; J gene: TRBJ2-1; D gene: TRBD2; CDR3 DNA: TGTGCCAGCAGTTACAGTAGCGGGAGTATCGATGAGCAGTTCTTC; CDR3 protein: CASSYSSGSIDEQFF
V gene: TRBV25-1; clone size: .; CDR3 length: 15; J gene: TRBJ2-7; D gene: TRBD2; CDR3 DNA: TGTGCCAGCAGTGGTCGGACTAGCAGCTCCTACGAGCAGTACTTC; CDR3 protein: CASSGRTSSSYEQYF
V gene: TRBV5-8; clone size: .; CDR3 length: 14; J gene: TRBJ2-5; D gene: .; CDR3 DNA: TGTGCCAGCAACCCAACCGGGGGCCAAGAGACCCAGTACTTC; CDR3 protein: CASNPTGGQETQYF
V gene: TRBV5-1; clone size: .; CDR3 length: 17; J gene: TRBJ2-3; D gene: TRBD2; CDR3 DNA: TGCGCCAGCAGCTATTCTAGCGGGGGGGCCCTCGCAGATACGCAGTATTTT; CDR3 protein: CASSYSSGGALADTQYF
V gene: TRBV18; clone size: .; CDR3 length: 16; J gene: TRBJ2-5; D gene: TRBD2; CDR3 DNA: TGTGCCAGCTCACCTACGGGGGGATCGGGCCAAGAGACCCAGTACTTC; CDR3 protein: CASSPTGGSGQETQYF
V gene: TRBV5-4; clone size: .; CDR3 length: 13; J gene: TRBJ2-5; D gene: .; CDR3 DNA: TGTGCCAGCAGCTTGGGAAGGATCGGAGAGCAGTACTTC; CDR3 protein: CASSLGRIGEQYF
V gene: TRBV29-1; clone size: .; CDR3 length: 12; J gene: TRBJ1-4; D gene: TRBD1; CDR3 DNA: TGCAGCGCATACAGGGGGGATGAAAAACTGTTTTTT; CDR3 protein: CSAYRGDEKLFF
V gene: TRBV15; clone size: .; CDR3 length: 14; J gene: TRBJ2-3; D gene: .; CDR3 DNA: TGTGCCTCCGGGACGGAGGGAAAAACAGATACGCAGTATTTT; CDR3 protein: CASGTEGKTDTQYF
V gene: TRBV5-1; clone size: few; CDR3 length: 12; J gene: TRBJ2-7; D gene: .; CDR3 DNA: TGCGCCAGCAGCTTGGACCGGTACGAGCAGTACTTC; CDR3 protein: CASSLDRYEQYF
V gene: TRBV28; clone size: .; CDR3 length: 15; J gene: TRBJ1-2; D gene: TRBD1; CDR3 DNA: TGTGCCAGCAGTCCTGGGGGACAGGGGAGCTATGGCTACACCTTC; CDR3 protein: CASSPGGQGSYGYTF